One T cell receptor (beta chain) is described in this entry. The antigen remains unidentified. The sample originates from a study of cytomegalovirus exposure and HLA in healthy donors. Broader study findings: Associated with cytomegalovirus, according to the listing, were 164 TCR beta chains. It was reported that the classifier diagnosed cytomegalovirus status with high specificity and sensitivity in both the original and validation cohorts. Confirmation in vitro established that a few CMV-associated chains were specific for CMV antigens.

Clones were sequenced by immunoSEQ multiplex PCR, and TCRdb holds only the in-frame ones, with some missing. The profile covers 150,000 to 200,000 clones, with roughly 84% appearing a single time and roughly a tenth taken by the ten largest. This CDR3 is 15 amino acids long. CDR1 and CDR2 (germline): MNHNS, SASEGT. Trimming stripped 3 bases from V and 3 bases from J, with 14 bases between. Sequences were obtained from PBMCs. The origin of this receptor is a man aged 30 to 45 in good health and CMV-seropositive. This chain uses TRBV6-1 with TRBJ1-1, with D possibly TRBD1 on 5 matching bases. For the CDR3, the DNA is TGTGCCAGCAGTGACTACAGGTGGAAGGACACTGAAGCTTTCTTT. Its protein is CASSDYRWKDTEAFF.